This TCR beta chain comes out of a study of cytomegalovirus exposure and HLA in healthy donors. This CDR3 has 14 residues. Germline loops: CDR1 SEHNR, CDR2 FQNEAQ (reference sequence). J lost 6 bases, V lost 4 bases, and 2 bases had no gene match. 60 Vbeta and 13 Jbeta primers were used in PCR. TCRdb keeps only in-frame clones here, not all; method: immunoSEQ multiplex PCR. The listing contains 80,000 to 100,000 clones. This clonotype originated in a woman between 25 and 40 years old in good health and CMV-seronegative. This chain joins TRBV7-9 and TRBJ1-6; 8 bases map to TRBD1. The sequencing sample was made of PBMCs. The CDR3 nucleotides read TGTGCCAGCAGCTCACAGGGGGGTAATTCACCCCTCCACTTT. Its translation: CASSSQGGNSPLHF.